The clone carrying this T cell receptor beta chain was seen more than once but under ten times. Its antigen is still unknown. In TCRdb, the 5' RACE reads were re-called with MiXCR into one record per CDR3 protein. The sample lists tens of thousands of distinct CDR3 sequences, 7.3% seen once, with 1.2% to 1.5% in the top ten. This sample stems from a study of T-cell memory formation after mild COVID-19. The overall study: Clusters were largely donor specific.

Study-wide results and limits: Later expanders leaned toward CD4+, whereas clones contracting from day 15 to 85 were balanced CD4/CD8.

V was cut by 4 bases and J by 2 bases, with 7 bases left in between. The CDR3 is made up of 14 amino acids. Germline values: CDR1 SGHRS, CDR2 YFSETQ. This chain connects TRBV5-1 to TRBJ2-6, with D uncertain. This receptor was obtained from a man aged 18 to 35 who had mild COVID-19 (a few samples of this study predate the infection). Cell type and time point are not known. The specimen was PBMCs or a T cell subset sorted from them (not recorded which). Written as DNA, the CDR3 is TGCGCCAGCAGCCTCGTCGCTGGGGCCAACGTCCTGACTTTC. Translated: CASSLVAGANVLTF.